This T cell receptor (beta chain) was sequenced during a study of preoperative IRX-2 immunotherapy in early breast cancer. Treatment of the sample: preoperative locoregional IRX-2 cytokine immunotherapy. Patients received preoperative, locoregional IRX-2 cytokine immunotherapy in a phase Ib study. The V and J ends lost 5 bases and 8 bases, in that order; junction bases with no gene match: 24. This CDR3 has 19 amino acids. CDR1 and CDR2 from the germline V gene are SQVTM and ANQGSEA. The table came from immunoSEQ multiplex PCR; TCRdb's copy has only in-frame clones and leaves some out. Seen here are more than 6,500 clones, around 84% observed once, and the top ten hold 16%.

The starting material was tumor tissue, obtained after IRX-2 immunotherapy. This TCR derives from a human donor with breast cancer. The chain combines TRBV29-1 with TRBJ2-1; TRBD1 matches at 10 bases. The CDR3 nucleotides read TGCAGCGTTCTCTACAAGAATTCCGTCACGGACAGGGGGTCGTATGAGCAGTTCTTC. Protein sequence: CSVLYKNSVTDRGSYEQFF.